A single sample is the source of the 31 T cell receptor beta chains below, sequenced in a study of a mutant IDH1 vaccine in newly diagnosed glioma. Time point here: baseline, week 1 (first vaccination visit). Specified treatment: pre-vaccination baseline after standard-of-care therapy. Generated by immunoSEQ multiplex PCR, the TCRdb table keeps only in-frame clones and is missing some. The sample contains about 88,000 clones, 82% of which appear only once. Sequences were derived from PBMCs, sampled from a glioma patient treated with radiotherapy, temozolomide or both. All receptors derive from a man between 35 and 55 years old with glioma. Some clones in this sample may be carry-over from other donors' samples.

The rearrangement joins TRBV6-1 to TRBJ2-5, with a weak D call TRBD1 (5 bases). CDR1 and CDR2 (germline): MNHNS, SASEGT. The V end lost 3 bases, the J end lost 5 bases, and 19 bases lay between the germline ends. The CDR3 is made up of 16 amino acids. CDR3 sequence (DNA): TGTGCCAGCAGTGAGGTGGCAGGGCCGTCCCAGGAGACCCAGTACTTC. Encoded protein: CASSEVAGPSQETQYF.

The rearrangement links TRBV4-1 to TRBJ1-4, with 9 bases lining up with TRBD1. From germline, CDR1 is MGHRA and CDR2 YSYEKL. With V trimmed by 1 base and J by 8 bases, 8 bases remained unmatched. This CDR3 contains 16 residues. The CDR3 is CASSQASGTGKEKLFF. For the CDR3, the DNA is TGCGCCAGCAGCCAAGCTTCCGGGACAGGGAAAGAAAAACTGTTTTTT.

The J gene is TRBJ1-6, the V gene TRBV6-1, with D possibly matching TRBD1 (6 bases). This CDR3 has 16 amino acids. CDR1 MNHNS and CDR2 SASEGT come from the germline V gene. Trimming removed 3 bases from V and 10 bases from J, with 19 bases in between. The CDR3 loop is CASSERPGGSGSPLHF. As DNA, the CDR3 is TGTGCCAGCAGTGAGAGGCCCGGGGGCAGCGGGTCACCCCTCCACTTT.

The sample holds one count of this clone. This chain uses TRBV7-6 with TRBJ2-1, with D hard to call. The V gene's germline CDR1 is SGHVS and CDR2 FNYEAQ. This CDR3 region has 13 residues. V was shortened by 5 bases and J by 12 bases, with 17 bases between the two germline ends. The CDR3 spells CASSREAVGLQFF. CDR3 DNA sequence: TGTGCCAGCAGCCGAGAGGCAGTGGGATTGCAGTTCTTC.

The chain links TRBV7-2 to TRBJ1-1; D is possibly TRBD1 (5 bases). CDR3 length: 14 residues. CDR1 and CDR2 (germline): SGHTA, FQGNSA. Trimming removed 5 bases from V and 0 bases from J, with 10 bases in between. CDR3 protein: CASSKDRLNTEAFF. The CDR3 DNA sequence: TGTGCCAGCAGCAAAGACAGATTGAACACTGAAGCTTTCTTT.

V usage is TRBV5-1 and J usage is TRBJ2-1; the match to TRBD2 covers 7 bases. The CDR3 length is 15 residues. The germline V gene encodes CDR1 SGHRS and CDR2 YFSETQ. V trimming: 7 bases; J trimming: 6 bases; junction bases outside the gene matches: 13. CDR3 bases: TGCGCCAGCGGCTCTACGGGGGGACCCACCAATGAGCAGTTCTTC. Amino acids: CASGSTGGPTNEQFF.

The chain is built from TRBV20-1 and TRBJ2-7, with D hard to call. This CDR3 is 11 amino acids long. V lost 2 bases and J 4 bases, leaving 6 bases between the germline ends. Germline V gives CDR1 DFQATT, CDR2 SNEGSKA (reference sequence). The CDR3 loop reads CSARQTYEQYF. The CDR3 region has the DNA TGCAGTGCTAGACAGACTTACGAGCAGTACTTC.

The chain links TRBV5-1 to TRBJ2-3; tentative D call: TRBD1 (5 bases). V lost 3 bases and J lost 5, with 16 bases in between. The CDR3 loop spans 15 amino acids. The germline V gene has CDR1 SGHRS and CDR2 YFSETQ. The DNA for the CDR3 is TGCGCCAGCAGCTCCATAGGGGATGGGGTAGATACGCAGTATTTT. Protein product: CASSSIGDGVDTQYF. Together with reference TRBV5-1 and TRBJ2-3, the CDR3 gives the full variable domain: KAGVTQTPRYLIKTRGQQVTLSCSPISGHRSVSWYQQTPGQGLQFLFEYFSETQRNKGNFPGRFSGRQFSNSRSEMNVSTLELGDSALYLCASSSIGDGVDTQYFGPGTRLTVL.

J is TRBJ1-3 and V is TRBV2; D ambiguous. V was trimmed by 4 bases and J by 0 bases, leaving 13 bases between them. The CDR3 contains 16 residues. Per the germline V gene, CDR1 is SNHLY and CDR2 is FYNNEI. In nucleotides, the CDR3 is TGTGCCAGCAGTGTTGGGCCCGTCATCTCTGGAAACACCATATATTTT. As protein: CASSVGPVISGNTIYF.

The genes are TRBV30 and TRBJ1-5; D ambiguous. The CDR3 runs 12 residues. V was clipped by 5 bases and J by 7 bases, with 12 bases between them. The germline CDR1 and CDR2 sequences are GTSNPN and SVGIG (reference sequence). In nucleotides, the CDR3 is TGTGCCTGGGGACGGTTTGAACAGCCCCAGCATTTT. Its protein is CAWGRFEQPQHF. The entire variable domain, with the rest obtained from reference TRBV30 and TRBJ1-5, is as follows: SQTIHQWPATLVQPVGSPLSLECTVEGTSNPNLYWYRQAAGRGLQLLFYSVGIGQISSEVPQNLSASRPQDRQFILSSKKLLLSDSGFYLCAWGRFEQPQHFGDGTRLSIL.

The genes are TRBV27 and TRBJ1-4; 8 bases agree with TRBD1. This CDR3 has 14 amino acids. Per the germline V gene, CDR1 is MNHEY and CDR2 is SMNVEV (reference sequence). V lost 4 bases and J lost 10; bases outside the gene matches: 8. CDR3 DNA sequence: TGTGCCAGCAGTTCGGACAGGGAGGGGGGAAAACTGTTTTTT. This sequence encodes CASSSDREGGKLFF.

The V call is TRBV6-5, the J call TRBJ1-1, with 8 positions matching TRBD1. The CDR3 spans 14 residues. CDR1 is MNHEY, CDR2 SVGAGI, per germline. The V and J ends lost 5 bases and 6 bases, in that order; junction bases with no gene match: 8. The CDR3 DNA sequence: TGTGCCAGCAGTGGGAGGACAGGGTCCGCTGAAGCTTTCTTT. This sequence encodes CASSGRTGSAEAFF.

This clone has just one count. The gene calls are TRBV7-2 and TRBJ2-7, with D unresolved. The germline CDR1 and CDR2 sequences are SGHTA and FQGNSA. Trimming stripped 5 bases from V and 9 bases from J, with 17 bases between. The length of the CDR3 is 13 residues. CDR3 protein: CASSPTPVSWQYF. CDR3 bases: TGTGCCAGCAGCCCTACGCCCGTTAGTTGGCAGTACTTC. Variable domain in full (rest from reference TRBV7-2 and TRBJ2-7): GAGVSQSPSNKVTEKGKDVELRCDPISGHTALYWYRQSLGQGLEFLIYFQGNSAPDKSGLPSDRFSAERTGGSVSTLTIQRTQQEDSAVYLCASSPTPVSWQYFGPGTRLTVT.

The rearrangement links TRBV6-5 to TRBJ1-4, with a weak D call TRBD1 (5 bases). The V end was cut by 4 bases, the J end by 6 bases, with 12 bases between. The length of the CDR3 is 14 residues. The germline V gene has CDR1 MNHEY and CDR2 SVGAGI. CDR3 in amino acids: CASSSGEGDEKLFF. DNA for the CDR3: TGTGCCAGCAGTTCCGGGGAAGGGGATGAAAAACTGTTTTTT.

V is TRBV9 and J is TRBJ2-2; D call uncertain. V dropped 0 bases and J dropped 5 bases, with 5 bases sitting between them. CDR1 is SGDLS and CDR2 is YYNGEE in the germline V gene. CDR3 length equals 13 residues. The CDR3 DNA reads TGTGCCAGCAGCGTAGGTCTAACCGGGGAGCTGTTTTTT. Protein: CASSVGLTGELFF.

CDR3 residues: CATRPRGGRGNGYTF. In DNA, the CDR3 is TGTGCCACCAGGCCGCGGGGGGGCAGGGGGAACGGCTACACCTTC. J is TRBJ1-2 and V is TRBV15; the match to TRBD1 covers 7 bases. CDR1 is LNHNV, CDR2 YYDKDF, per germline (reference sequence). The CDR3 loop spans 15 amino acids. J gave up 8 bases and V 6 bases, and 15 bases lay outside the gene matches.

The CDR3 nucleotides read TGTGCCAGCAGTTACTTAGCCCGGAACACCGGGGAGCTGTTTTTT. The encoded protein is CASSYLARNTGELFF. This chain joins TRBV6-5 and TRBJ2-2, with no clear D. Germline-derived CDR1 and CDR2 are MNHEY and SVGAGI. The V gene lost 1 base and the J gene lost 1 base, with 7 bases spanning the gap. The CDR3 extends over 15 amino acids.

J is TRBJ2-7 and V is TRBV7-8, with D hard to call. Trimming left V 1 base short and J 5 bases short, with 9 bases between. The V gene's germline CDR1 is SGHVS and CDR2 FQNEAQ. CDR3 length: 13 residues. CDR3 loop: CASSLDRGHEQYF. As DNA, the CDR3 is TGTGCCAGCAGCTTAGACCGTGGGCACGAGCAGTACTTC.

V is TRBV18 and J is TRBJ1-1; D gene ambiguous. CDR1 KGHSH and CDR2 LQKENI come from the germline V gene. Trimming stripped 3 bases from V and 2 bases from J, with 16 bases between. The CDR3 has 16 residues. The CDR3 DNA is TGTGCCAGCTCACCCCCGGGCATATCGCGAAACACTGAAGCTTTCTTT. Translating it yields CASSPPGISRNTEAFF.

V and J are TRBV2 and TRBJ2-3, with 16 nucleotides matching TRBD2. V was clipped by 6 bases and J by 0 bases; unmatched bases: 6. This CDR3 comprises 18 residues. CDR1 and CDR2 from the germline V gene are SNHLY and FYNNEI. Here the CDR3 DNA reads TGTGCCAGCAGCGAGGGACTAGCGGGGGGGCCAAGCACAGATACGCAGTATTTT. Its protein product is CASSEGLAGGPSTDTQYF.

The CDR3 loop is CAWSGQGSNYGYTF. Here the CDR3 DNA reads TGTGCCTGGAGCGGACAGGGGTCAAACTATGGCTACACCTTC. The rearrangement joins TRBV30 to TRBJ1-2; 9 bases are a match to TRBD1. There are 14 residues in the CDR3. J was trimmed by 2 bases and V by 3 bases; bases with no gene match: 4. CDR1 and CDR2 (germline): GTSNPN, SVGIG (reference sequence).

This chain links TRBV7-2 with TRBJ1-5, with a weak D call TRBD1 (5 bases). Germline CDR1 SGHTA, CDR2 FQGNSA. V was pared by 3 bases and J by 7 bases, with 13 bases between. This CDR3 region has 14 residues. The CDR3 region has the DNA TGTGCCAGCAGCTTTGGGGGGGAGCGACAGCCCCAGCATTTT. Translated, it gives CASSFGGERQPQHF. Based on the CDR3 plus reference TRBV7-2 and TRBJ1-5, the full variable domain is GAGVSQSPSNKVTEKGKDVELRCDPISGHTALYWYRQSLGQGLEFLIYFQGNSAPDKSGLPSDRFSAERTGGSVSTLTIQRTQQEDSAVYLCASSFGGERQPQHFGDGTRLSIL.

The chain links TRBV19 to TRBJ2-5, with TRBD2 identical over 9 bases. This CDR3 region has 15 residues. Germline V lookup: CDR1 LNHDA, CDR2 SQIVND (reference sequence). With 6 bases clipped from V and 5 bases from J, the junction kept 10 bases outside the gene matches. The CDR3 DNA is TGTGCCAGTAGCCGAAACGGCGGGGGGGACGAGACCCAGTACTTC. Its protein product is CASSRNGGGDETQYF. Filled out from reference TRBV19 and TRBJ2-5, the complete variable domain reads DGGITQSPKYLFRKEGQNVTLSCEQNLNHDAMYWYRQDPGQGLRLIYYSQIVNDFQKGDIAEGYSVSREKKESFPLTVTSAQKNPTAFYLCASSRNGGGDETQYFGPGTRLLVL.

This clone was seen a handful of times. J is TRBJ2-5 and V is TRBV10-1, with TRBD2 matching 11 bases. Trimming took 0 bases from V and 2 from J; bases not matched to a gene: 2. CDR3 length: 16 amino acids. Germline V gives CDR1 WNHNN, CDR2 SYGVQD (reference sequence). Written as DNA, the CDR3 is TGCGCCAGCAGTGAGTCGGCTAGCGGGGGGCAAGAGACCCAGTACTTC. Translating it yields CASSESASGGQETQYF.

The CDR3 protein is CASSLVPTGNNYGYTF. The CDR3 bases are TGCGCCAGCAGCTTGGTGCCGACAGGGAACAACTATGGCTACACCTTC. This sequence joins TRBV5-1 and TRBJ1-2; 7 positions agree with TRBD1. This CDR3 is built from 16 residues. Germline lookup yields CDR1 SGHRS and CDR2 YFSETQ. The V gene end was trimmed by 0 bases and the J gene end by 2 bases; junction bases not matched to a gene: 7.

V and J are TRBV4-1 and TRBJ1-6; 7 bases align to TRBD1. The junction had 6 bases not matched to a gene; V was cut back by 1 base and J by 9 bases. In germline, CDR1 is MGHRA, CDR2 YSYEKL. The CDR3 sequence is 15 residues long. The CDR3: CASSQVGQAGSPLHF. CDR3 nucleotides: TGCGCCAGCAGCCAAGTTGGACAGGCGGGTTCACCCCTCCACTTT.

The V call is TRBV5-6, the J call TRBJ1-6, with a tentative D call TRBD1 (5 bases). V lost 4 bases and J lost 4, with 12 bases in between. The CDR3 loop spans 15 amino acids. Per germline, CDR1 SGHDT and CDR2 YYEEEE. In DNA form, the CDR3 reads TGTGCCAGCAGCAGGCGACAGAGTTATAATTCACCCCTCCACTTT. Amino acid sequence: CASSRRQSYNSPLHF.

The rearrangement links TRBV6-5 to TRBJ2-7; D might be TRBD1 (6 bases). The CDR3 is 16 residues long. The V and J ends lost 0 bases and 2 bases respectively, with 14 bases between them. Germline values: CDR1 MNHEY, CDR2 SVGAGI. The CDR3 loop reads CASSYSTARGAYEQYF. The CDR3 DNA reads as TGTGCCAGCAGTTACTCGACGGCCAGGGGAGCCTACGAGCAGTACTTC.

This clone appeared once. The CDR3 DNA sequence: TGTGCCAGCAGTGGGACGGGCTTAAGCGCCAACGAGCAGTACTTC. This translates into CASSGTGLSANEQYF. The rearrangement uses TRBV27 and TRBJ2-7; the D call may be TRBD1 or TRBD2 (5 bases each). CDR3 size: 15 residues. The V gene lost 5 bases and the J gene lost 5 bases, with 19 bases spanning the gap. CDR1 is MNHEY and CDR2 is SMNVEV in the germline V gene (reference sequence).

The V gene is TRBV5-4, the J gene TRBJ2-1; TRBD1 matches at 8 bases. J was trimmed by 6 bases and V by 1 base; bases with no gene match: 6. Germline V CDR1 and CDR2: SGHNT, YYREEE (reference sequence). The CDR3 loop spans 15 amino acids. The CDR3 DNA reads TGTGCCAGCAGCTTGTTGACAGGGGATATCAATGAGCAGTTCTTC. This codes for CASSLLTGDINEQFF.

V and J are TRBV7-9 and TRBJ2-1; 8 positions agree with TRBD2. The CDR3 extends over 16 amino acids. Trimming cost V 6 bases and J 4 bases; bases outside gene matches: 11. The V gene's germline CDR1 is SEHNR and CDR2 FQNEAQ (reference sequence). CDR3 coding DNA: TGTGCCAGCAGTCTAAGAGGGCGGGGGGCTTACAATGAGCAGTTCTTC. It specifies CASSLRGRGAYNEQFF.